These T cell receptor beta chains were read from a single sample in a study of T cell changes during pregnancy in multiple sclerosis. TCRdb's table, derived via immunoSEQ multiplex PCR, lists solely in-frame clones and lacks some. The sample carries approximately 46,000 clones, more than 85% recorded once. The specimen was CD8+ T cells from peripheral blood mononuclear cells, collected after pregnancy. Receptor source: a female donor with multiple sclerosis, enrolled in a pregnancy study. Both conserved end residues are part of each CDR3. Fields, in order: D gene, clone size, J gene, V gene, CDR3 protein, CDR3 DNA. The D gene is left open where the match is weak. Only part of the rows carry a size: once, few, many, or a class if the clone is expanded.

d_call: -; clone_size: -; j_call: TRBJ2-7; v_call: TRBV27; cdr3_aa: CASSLNPGQSYEQYF; cdr3_nt: TGTGCCAGCAGTTTAAACCCGGGACAATCCTACGAGCAGTACTTC
d_call: TRBD1; clone_size: -; j_call: TRBJ1-5; v_call: TRBV5-8; cdr3_aa: CASSLVPGQGQPQHF; cdr3_nt: TGTGCCAGCAGCTTAGTCCCGGGACAGGGTCAGCCCCAGCATTTT
d_call: TRBD1; clone_size: -; j_call: TRBJ1-1; v_call: TRBV19; cdr3_aa: CASSTGTGSTTEAFF; cdr3_nt: TGTGCCAGTAGTACCGGGACAGGAAGTACCACTGAAGCTTTCTTT
d_call: -; clone_size: few; j_call: TRBJ1-1; v_call: TRBV5-6; cdr3_aa: CASSFFSAAEAFF; cdr3_nt: TGTGCCAGCAGCTTTTTTAGTGCGGCTGAAGCTTTCTTT
d_call: TRBD1; clone_size: once; j_call: TRBJ2-5; v_call: TRBV4-1; cdr3_aa: CASSLEPGQGVETQYF; cdr3_nt: TGCGCCAGCAGCCTTGAACCGGGACAGGGGGTAGAGACCCAGTACTTC
d_call: -; clone_size: -; j_call: TRBJ2-7; v_call: TRBV7-9; cdr3_aa: CASSLVPAYEQYF; cdr3_nt: TGTGCCAGCAGCTTAGTCCCTGCCTACGAGCAGTACTTC
d_call: -; clone_size: -; j_call: TRBJ1-6; v_call: TRBV11-2; cdr3_aa: CASSLVGRSYNSPLHF; cdr3_nt: TGTGCCAGCAGCTTAGTGGGGAGGTCCTATAATTCACCCCTCCACTTT
d_call: -; clone_size: -; j_call: TRBJ2-1; v_call: TRBV7-9; cdr3_aa: CASRTGPRQFF; cdr3_nt: TGTGCCAGCAGAACAGGCCCTCGGCAGTTCTTC
d_call: -; clone_size: -; j_call: TRBJ2-1; v_call: TRBV21-1; cdr3_aa: CASSPGTSGVSYNEQFF; cdr3_nt: TGTGCCAGCAGTCCCGGGACTAGCGGGGTCTCCTACAATGAGCAGTTCTTC
d_call: -; clone_size: -; j_call: TRBJ2-7; v_call: TRBV4-1; cdr3_aa: CASSQERAYEQYF; cdr3_nt: TGCGCCAGCAGCCAAGAGAGGGCCTACGAGCAGTACTTC
d_call: -; clone_size: -; j_call: TRBJ2-7; v_call: TRBV5-1; cdr3_aa: CASSLAGQPSRNYEQYF; cdr3_nt: TGCGCCAGCAGCTTGGCCGGACAGCCTAGCAGAAACTACGAGCAGTACTTC
d_call: -; clone_size: -; j_call: TRBJ2-4; v_call: TRBV13; cdr3_aa: CASRTRGGRDKNIQYF; cdr3_nt: TGTGCCAGCAGGACTAGGGGGGGTAGGGACAAAAACATTCAGTACTTC
d_call: -; clone_size: -; j_call: TRBJ2-7; v_call: TRBV30; cdr3_aa: CAWSPGTYEQYF; cdr3_nt: TGTGCCTGGAGTCCTGGGACTTACGAGCAGTACTTC
d_call: -; clone_size: -; j_call: TRBJ1-1; v_call: TRBV5-1; cdr3_aa: CASSAMNTEAFF; cdr3_nt: TGCGCCAGCAGCGCTATGAACACTGAAGCTTTCTTT
d_call: -; clone_size: once; j_call: TRBJ2-3; v_call: TRBV4-1; cdr3_aa: CASSQESGLSTDTQYF; cdr3_nt: TGCGCCAGCAGCCAGGAGAGCGGGTTGAGCACAGATACGCAGTATTTT
d_call: -; clone_size: -; j_call: TRBJ1-4; v_call: TRBV7-9; cdr3_aa: CASSYPNREENEKLFF; cdr3_nt: TGTGCCAGCAGCTATCCTAACAGGGAAGAAAATGAAAAACTGTTTTTT
d_call: TRBD1; clone_size: -; j_call: TRBJ1-2; v_call: TRBV30; cdr3_aa: CAWNNRWGQIYGYTF; cdr3_nt: TGTGCCTGGAATAACCGGTGGGGACAGATCTATGGCTACACCTTC
d_call: TRBD1; clone_size: -; j_call: TRBJ2-5; v_call: TRBV6-1; cdr3_aa: CASSAYRGRETQYF; cdr3_nt: TGTGCCAGCAGTGCCTACAGGGGGCGGGAGACCCAGTACTTC
d_call: TRBD1; clone_size: once; j_call: TRBJ1-2; v_call: TRBV19; cdr3_aa: CASSPGTDYGYTF; cdr3_nt: TGTGCCAGTAGTCCCGGGACAGACTATGGCTACACCTTC
d_call: TRBD1; clone_size: -; j_call: TRBJ1-2; v_call: TRBV6-1; cdr3_aa: CASWDRESGYTF; cdr3_nt: TGTGCCAGCTGGGACAGGGAGTCTGGCTACACCTTC
d_call: TRBD2; clone_size: -; j_call: TRBJ2-3; v_call: TRBV5-6; cdr3_aa: CASTKDWREGTDTQYF; cdr3_nt: TGTGCCAGCACCAAGGACTGGCGGGAGGGCACAGATACGCAGTATTTT
d_call: -; clone_size: -; j_call: TRBJ1-1; v_call: TRBV5-5; cdr3_aa: CASSFGDNDEAFF; cdr3_nt: TGTGCCAGCAGCTTTGGGGACAACGATGAAGCTTTCTTT
d_call: -; clone_size: -; j_call: TRBJ1-3; v_call: TRBV7-6; cdr3_aa: CASSPVFQKGASGNTIYF; cdr3_nt: TGTGCCAGCAGCCCAGTATTTCAGAAAGGGGCCTCTGGAAACACCATATATTTT
d_call: TRBD1; clone_size: -; j_call: TRBJ1-2; v_call: TRBV6-5; cdr3_aa: CASTLTGAGHGYTF; cdr3_nt: TGTGCCAGCACCCTGACAGGGGCAGGCCATGGCTACACCTTC
d_call: -; clone_size: -; j_call: TRBJ1-4; v_call: TRBV5-1; cdr3_aa: CASSLSGEGEKLFF; cdr3_nt: TGCGCCAGCAGCTTGTCAGGGGAAGGAGAAAAACTGTTTTTT
d_call: -; clone_size: -; j_call: TRBJ1-1; v_call: TRBV7-6; cdr3_aa: CASSPVNTEAFF; cdr3_nt: TGTGCCAGCAGCCCGGTGAACACTGAAGCTTTCTTT
d_call: -; clone_size: -; j_call: TRBJ2-6; v_call: TRBV21-1; cdr3_aa: CASSKGRADSSGANVLTF; cdr3_nt: TGTGCCAGCAGCAAAGGAAGGGCAGACAGCTCTGGGGCCAACGTCCTGACTTTC
d_call: -; clone_size: -; j_call: TRBJ1-6; v_call: TRBV7-2; cdr3_aa: CASSFLGNSPLHF; cdr3_nt: TGTGCCAGCAGCTTTCTGGGCAATTCACCCCTCCACTTT
d_call: -; clone_size: -; j_call: TRBJ2-3; v_call: TRBV27; cdr3_aa: CASIGVSTQYF; cdr3_nt: TGTGCCAGCATAGGGGTCTCTACGCAGTATTTT
d_call: -; clone_size: -; j_call: TRBJ1-4; v_call: TRBV4-1; cdr3_aa: CASSPGGANEKLFF; cdr3_nt: TGCGCCAGCAGCCCGGGAGGAGCGAATGAAAAACTGTTTTTT
d_call: -; clone_size: -; j_call: TRBJ2-7; v_call: TRBV10-2; cdr3_aa: CASSESKTGSYEQYF; cdr3_nt: TGCGCCAGCAGTGAGTCGAAGACAGGCTCCTACGAGCAGTACTTC
d_call: TRBD2; clone_size: -; j_call: TRBJ2-1; v_call: TRBV7-9; cdr3_aa: CASSSTSGRAQSSYNEQFF; cdr3_nt: TGTGCCAGCAGCTCGACTAGCGGGAGGGCCCAAAGCTCCTACAATGAGCAGTTCTTC
d_call: TRBD1; clone_size: -; j_call: TRBJ1-1; v_call: TRBV4-3; cdr3_aa: CASSQDLGGTGRGTEAFF; cdr3_nt: TGCGCCAGCAGCCAAGATCTTGGAGGGACAGGGAGGGGGACTGAAGCTTTCTTT
d_call: -; clone_size: -; j_call: TRBJ2-7; v_call: TRBV19; cdr3_aa: CASRTTPTGSYEQYF; cdr3_nt: TGTGCCAGTAGAACGACTCCTACAGGCTCCTACGAGCAGTACTTC
d_call: TRBD2; clone_size: -; j_call: TRBJ2-5; v_call: TRBV5-6; cdr3_aa: CASSWGLGHKGTQYF; cdr3_nt: TGTGCCAGCAGCTGGGGACTAGGCCACAAGGGGACCCAGTACTTC
d_call: -; clone_size: -; j_call: TRBJ2-3; v_call: TRBV27; cdr3_aa: CASSLSAGPQGTQYF; cdr3_nt: TGTGCCAGCAGTTTATCGGCGGGCCCACAGGGTACGCAGTATTTT
d_call: -; clone_size: -; j_call: TRBJ1-1; v_call: TRBV5-1; cdr3_aa: CASSADSYNTEAFF; cdr3_nt: TGCGCCAGCAGCGCCGACAGCTATAACACTGAAGCTTTCTTT
d_call: -; clone_size: -; j_call: TRBJ1-2; v_call: TRBV6-5; cdr3_aa: CASSYKSGGLEGYTF; cdr3_nt: TGTGCCAGCAGTTACAAGTCGGGTGGGTTGGAGGGCTACACCTTC
d_call: -; clone_size: -; j_call: TRBJ1-2; v_call: TRBV6-4; cdr3_aa: CASSDSAWAGYTF; cdr3_nt: TGTGCCAGCAGTGACTCGGCCTGGGCGGGCTACACCTTC
d_call: -; clone_size: -; j_call: TRBJ2-7; v_call: TRBV27; cdr3_aa: CASSLSTDFAYEQYF; cdr3_nt: TGTGCCAGCAGTTTATCCACAGATTTTGCCTACGAGCAGTACTTC
d_call: -; clone_size: -; j_call: TRBJ2-5; v_call: TRBV28; cdr3_aa: CASSSGVETQYF; cdr3_nt: TGTGCCAGCAGTTCAGGGGTCGAGACCCAGTACTTC
d_call: -; clone_size: -; j_call: TRBJ1-4; v_call: TRBV7-2; cdr3_aa: CASSSDRMVETNEKLFF; cdr3_nt: TGTGCCAGCAGCTCCGACAGAATGGTAGAAACTAATGAAAAACTGTTTTTT
d_call: -; clone_size: -; j_call: TRBJ2-2; v_call: TRBV13; cdr3_aa: CASTGKLNTGELFF; cdr3_nt: TGTGCCAGCACAGGGAAATTAAACACCGGGGAGCTGTTTTTT
d_call: TRBD1; clone_size: -; j_call: TRBJ1-2; v_call: TRBV11-3; cdr3_aa: CASSGDRAHGYTF; cdr3_nt: TGTGCCAGCAGCGGCGACAGGGCTCATGGCTACACCTTC
d_call: -; clone_size: -; j_call: TRBJ1-1; v_call: TRBV29-1; cdr3_aa: CSVDSGTEAFF; cdr3_nt: TGCAGCGTTGATTCGGGAACTGAAGCTTTCTTT
d_call: -; clone_size: -; j_call: TRBJ1-1; v_call: TRBV5-8; cdr3_aa: CASSLAWESGTEAFF; cdr3_nt: TGTGCCAGCAGCTTGGCTTGGGAGAGCGGCACTGAAGCTTTCTTT
d_call: -; clone_size: -; j_call: TRBJ2-3; v_call: TRBV29-1; cdr3_aa: CSVERRLGDTQYF; cdr3_nt: TGCAGCGTTGAACGGCGCCTCGGGGATACGCAGTATTTT
d_call: TRBD1; clone_size: -; j_call: TRBJ2-4; v_call: TRBV29-1; cdr3_aa: CSVDTGDKNIQYF; cdr3_nt: TGCAGCGTCGATACAGGGGACAAAAACATTCAGTACTTC
d_call: TRBD2; clone_size: -; j_call: TRBJ2-7; v_call: TRBV27; cdr3_aa: CASSLRRGLAGTYEQYF; cdr3_nt: TGTGCCAGCAGTCTCAGACGGGGACTAGCGGGAACCTACGAGCAGTACTTC
d_call: TRBD1; clone_size: -; j_call: TRBJ1-1; v_call: TRBV6-1; cdr3_aa: CASRIPGQGVTEAFF; cdr3_nt: TGTGCCAGCAGAATTCCCGGACAGGGGGTTACTGAAGCTTTCTTT
d_call: -; clone_size: -; j_call: TRBJ2-3; v_call: TRBV9; cdr3_aa: CASSARGASTDTQYF; cdr3_nt: TGTGCCAGCAGCGCACGGGGGGCTAGCACAGATACGCAGTATTTT
d_call: TRBD2; clone_size: -; j_call: TRBJ2-7; v_call: TRBV6-1; cdr3_aa: CASNLLAYYEQYF; cdr3_nt: TGTGCCAGCAATTTACTAGCGTACTACGAGCAGTACTTC
d_call: -; clone_size: -; j_call: TRBJ1-1; v_call: TRBV27; cdr3_aa: CASRLQIGDTQNTEAFF; cdr3_nt: TGTGCCAGCAGACTTCAGATAGGGGATACGCAGAACACTGAAGCTTTCTTT
d_call: -; clone_size: -; j_call: TRBJ2-1; v_call: TRBV11-3; cdr3_aa: CASSRGIYNEQFF; cdr3_nt: TGTGCCAGCAGTCGGGGAATCTACAATGAGCAGTTCTTC
d_call: TRBD1; clone_size: -; j_call: TRBJ2-7; v_call: TRBV13; cdr3_aa: CASSPRTLTGNEQYF; cdr3_nt: TGTGCCAGCAGCCCAAGAACCCTGACAGGGAACGAGCAGTACTTC
d_call: TRBD1; clone_size: -; j_call: TRBJ2-7; v_call: TRBV10-3; cdr3_aa: CAISAGGLGEQYF; cdr3_nt: TGTGCCATCAGTGCAGGGGGCTTGGGCGAGCAGTACTTC
d_call: TRBD1; clone_size: once; j_call: TRBJ1-6; v_call: TRBV4-1; cdr3_aa: CASSQDREVGQVHF; cdr3_nt: TGCGCCAGCAGCCAAGATAGAGAAGTGGGACAGGTCCACTTT
d_call: -; clone_size: -; j_call: TRBJ1-1; v_call: TRBV7-2; cdr3_aa: CASSGRAQFPTEAFF; cdr3_nt: TGTGCCAGCAGCGGGAGGGCACAGTTCCCCACTGAAGCTTTCTTT